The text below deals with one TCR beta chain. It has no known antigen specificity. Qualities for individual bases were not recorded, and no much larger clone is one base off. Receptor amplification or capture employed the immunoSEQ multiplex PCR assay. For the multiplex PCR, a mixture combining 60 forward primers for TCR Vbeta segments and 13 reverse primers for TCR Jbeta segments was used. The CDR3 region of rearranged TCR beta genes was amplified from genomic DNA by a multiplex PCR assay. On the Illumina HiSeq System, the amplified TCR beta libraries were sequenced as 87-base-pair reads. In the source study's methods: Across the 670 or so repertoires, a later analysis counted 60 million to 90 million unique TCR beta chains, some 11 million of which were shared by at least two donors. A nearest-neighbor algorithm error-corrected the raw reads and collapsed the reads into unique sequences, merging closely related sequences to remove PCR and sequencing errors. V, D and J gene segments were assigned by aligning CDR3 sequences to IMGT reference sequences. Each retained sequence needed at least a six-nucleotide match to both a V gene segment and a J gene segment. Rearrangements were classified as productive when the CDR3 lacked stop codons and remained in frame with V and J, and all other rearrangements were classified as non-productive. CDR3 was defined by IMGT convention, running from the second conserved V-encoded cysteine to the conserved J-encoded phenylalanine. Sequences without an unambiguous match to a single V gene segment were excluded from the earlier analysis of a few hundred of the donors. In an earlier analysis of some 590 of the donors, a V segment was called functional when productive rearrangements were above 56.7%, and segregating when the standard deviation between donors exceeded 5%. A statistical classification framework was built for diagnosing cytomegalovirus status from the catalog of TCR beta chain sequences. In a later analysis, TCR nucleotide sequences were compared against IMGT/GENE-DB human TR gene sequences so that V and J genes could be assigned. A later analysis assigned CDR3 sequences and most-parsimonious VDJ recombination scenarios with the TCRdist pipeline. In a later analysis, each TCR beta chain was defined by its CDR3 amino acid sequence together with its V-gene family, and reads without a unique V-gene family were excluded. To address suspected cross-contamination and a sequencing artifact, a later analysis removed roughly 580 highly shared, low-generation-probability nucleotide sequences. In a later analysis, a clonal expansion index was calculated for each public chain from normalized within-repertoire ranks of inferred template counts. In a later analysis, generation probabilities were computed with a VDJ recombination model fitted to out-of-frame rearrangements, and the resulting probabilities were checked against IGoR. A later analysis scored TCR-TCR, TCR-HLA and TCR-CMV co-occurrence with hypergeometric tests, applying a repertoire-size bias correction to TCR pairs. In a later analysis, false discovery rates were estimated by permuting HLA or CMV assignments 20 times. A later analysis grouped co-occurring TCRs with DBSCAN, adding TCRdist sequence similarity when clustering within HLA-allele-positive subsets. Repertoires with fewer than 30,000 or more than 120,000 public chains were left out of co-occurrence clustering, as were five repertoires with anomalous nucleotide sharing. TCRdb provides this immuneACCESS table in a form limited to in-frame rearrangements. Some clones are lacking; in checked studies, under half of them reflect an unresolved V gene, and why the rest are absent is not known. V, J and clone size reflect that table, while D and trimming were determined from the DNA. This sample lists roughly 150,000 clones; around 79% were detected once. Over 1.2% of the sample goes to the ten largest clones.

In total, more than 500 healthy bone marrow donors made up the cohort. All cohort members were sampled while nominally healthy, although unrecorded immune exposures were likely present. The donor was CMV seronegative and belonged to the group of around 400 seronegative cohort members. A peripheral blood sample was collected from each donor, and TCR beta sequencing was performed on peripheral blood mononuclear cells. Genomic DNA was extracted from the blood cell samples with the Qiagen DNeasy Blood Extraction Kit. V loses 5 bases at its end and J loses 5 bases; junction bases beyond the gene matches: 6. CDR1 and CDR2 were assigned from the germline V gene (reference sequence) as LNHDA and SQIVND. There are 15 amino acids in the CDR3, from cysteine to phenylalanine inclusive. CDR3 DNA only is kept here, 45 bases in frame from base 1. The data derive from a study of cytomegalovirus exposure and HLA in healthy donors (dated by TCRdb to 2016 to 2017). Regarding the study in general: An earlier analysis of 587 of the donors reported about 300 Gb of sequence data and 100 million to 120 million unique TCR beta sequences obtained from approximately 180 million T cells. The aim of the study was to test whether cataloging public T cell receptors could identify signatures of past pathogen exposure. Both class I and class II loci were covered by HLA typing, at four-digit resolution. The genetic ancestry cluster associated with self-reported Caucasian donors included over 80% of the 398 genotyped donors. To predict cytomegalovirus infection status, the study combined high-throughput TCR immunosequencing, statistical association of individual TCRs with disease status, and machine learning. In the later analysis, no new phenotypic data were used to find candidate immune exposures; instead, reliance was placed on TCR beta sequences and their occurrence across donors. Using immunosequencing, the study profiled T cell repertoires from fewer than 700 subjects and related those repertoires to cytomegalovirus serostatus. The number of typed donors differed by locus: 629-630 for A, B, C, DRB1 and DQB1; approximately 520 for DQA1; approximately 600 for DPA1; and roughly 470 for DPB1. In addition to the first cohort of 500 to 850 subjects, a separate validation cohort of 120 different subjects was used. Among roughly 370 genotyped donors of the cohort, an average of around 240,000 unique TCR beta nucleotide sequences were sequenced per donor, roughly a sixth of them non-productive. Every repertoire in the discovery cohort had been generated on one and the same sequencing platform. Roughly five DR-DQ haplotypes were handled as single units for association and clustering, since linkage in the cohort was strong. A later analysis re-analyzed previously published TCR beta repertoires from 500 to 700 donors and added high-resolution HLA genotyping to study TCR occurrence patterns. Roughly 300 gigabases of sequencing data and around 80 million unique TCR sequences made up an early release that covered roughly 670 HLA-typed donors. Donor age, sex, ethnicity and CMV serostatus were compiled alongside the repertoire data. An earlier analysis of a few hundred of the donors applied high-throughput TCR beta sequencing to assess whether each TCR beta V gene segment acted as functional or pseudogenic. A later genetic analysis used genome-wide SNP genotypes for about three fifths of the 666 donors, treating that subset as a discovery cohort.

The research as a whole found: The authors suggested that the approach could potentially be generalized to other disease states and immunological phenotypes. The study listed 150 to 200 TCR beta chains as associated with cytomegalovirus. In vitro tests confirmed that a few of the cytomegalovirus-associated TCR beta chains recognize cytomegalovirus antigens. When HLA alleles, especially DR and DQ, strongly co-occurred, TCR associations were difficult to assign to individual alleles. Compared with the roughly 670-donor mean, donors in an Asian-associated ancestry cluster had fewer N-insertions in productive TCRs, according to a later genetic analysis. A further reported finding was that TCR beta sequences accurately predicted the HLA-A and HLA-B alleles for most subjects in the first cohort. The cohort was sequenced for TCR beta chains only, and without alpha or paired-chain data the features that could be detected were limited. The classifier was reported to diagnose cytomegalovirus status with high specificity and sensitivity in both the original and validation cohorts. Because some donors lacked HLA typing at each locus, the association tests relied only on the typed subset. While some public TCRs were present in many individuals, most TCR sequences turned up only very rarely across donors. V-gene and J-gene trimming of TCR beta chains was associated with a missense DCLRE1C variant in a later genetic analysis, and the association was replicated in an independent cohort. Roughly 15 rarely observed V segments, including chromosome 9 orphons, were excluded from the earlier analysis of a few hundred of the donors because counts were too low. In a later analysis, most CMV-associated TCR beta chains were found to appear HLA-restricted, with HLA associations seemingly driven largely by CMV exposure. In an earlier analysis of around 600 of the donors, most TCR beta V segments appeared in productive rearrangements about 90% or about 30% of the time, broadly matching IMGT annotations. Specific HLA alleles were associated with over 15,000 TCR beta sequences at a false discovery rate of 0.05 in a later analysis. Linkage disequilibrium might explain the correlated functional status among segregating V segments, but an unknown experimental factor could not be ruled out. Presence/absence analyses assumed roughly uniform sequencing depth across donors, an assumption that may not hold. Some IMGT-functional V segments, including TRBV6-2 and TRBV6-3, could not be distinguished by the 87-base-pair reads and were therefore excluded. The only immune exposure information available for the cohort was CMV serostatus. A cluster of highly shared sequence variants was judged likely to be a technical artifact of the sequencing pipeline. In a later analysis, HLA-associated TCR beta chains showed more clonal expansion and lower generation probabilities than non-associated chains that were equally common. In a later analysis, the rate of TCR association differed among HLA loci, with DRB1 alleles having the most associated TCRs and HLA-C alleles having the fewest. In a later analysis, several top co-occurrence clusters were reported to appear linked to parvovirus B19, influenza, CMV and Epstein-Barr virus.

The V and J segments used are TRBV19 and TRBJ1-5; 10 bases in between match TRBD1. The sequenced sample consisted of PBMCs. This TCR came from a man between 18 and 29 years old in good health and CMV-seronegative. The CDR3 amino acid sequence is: CASSSGTGEYQPQHF. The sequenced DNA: TGTGCCAGTAGTTCCGGGACAGGGGAATATCAGCCCCAGCATTTT.